Presented here are 9 T cell receptor beta chains from one specimen sequenced in a study of T cells after yellow fever vaccination. TCRdb re-analysed the 5' RACE reads in MiXCR, keeping a single row per CDR3 protein. This sample has 50,000 to 60,000 distinct CDR3 sequences, with approximately 6% found just once. The specimen was PBMCs, either bulk or a sorted T-cell subset (CD4+, CD8+, memory, or dextramer-sorted; not recorded which), collected on the day of the yellow fever booster vaccination. Source of these receptors: a man aged 18 to 30 who received the YFV17D yellow fever vaccine.

Ten or more counts support this clonotype. V is TRBV6-5 and J is TRBJ2-1; possibly TRBD1 or TRBD2 for D (5 bases each). The CDR3 is made up of 14 amino acids. Germline loops: CDR1 MNHEY, CDR2 SVGAGI. The V and J ends lost 4 bases and 0 bases respectively, with 7 bases between them. The CDR3 sequence is CASSWGSSYNEQFF. The CDR3 DNA reads as TGTGCCAGCAGTTGGGGGAGCTCCTACAATGAGCAGTTCTTC.

The table lists this clonotype with a few counts. The chain has TRBV15 and TRBJ2-1, with D maybe TRBD1 (5 bases). Trimming cost V 1 base and J 11 bases, with 12 bases left between them. Germline values: CDR1 LNHNV, CDR2 YYDKDF (reference sequence). This CDR3 comprises 13 residues. This chain's CDR3 is CATSRGGRPQQFF. As DNA, the CDR3 is TGTGCCACCAGCAGAGGGGGCAGGCCTCAGCAGTTCTTC.

This clonotype was detected ten times or more. CDR3 sequence reads: CASSQDQGILNQPQHF. In DNA form, the CDR3 reads TGCGCCAGCAGCCAAGATCAGGGGATATTAAATCAGCCCCAGCATTTT. The chain combines TRBV4-1 with TRBJ1-5; a weak D match, TRBD1 (6 bases). This CDR3 contains 16 residues. Trimming cost V 0 bases and J 4 bases, with 13 bases left between them. Per the germline V gene, CDR1 is MGHRA and CDR2 is YSYEKL.

This clonotype was seen many times. This sequence joins TRBV20-1 and TRBJ2-5; the D is unclear. V was pared by 6 bases and J by 3 bases, with 14 bases between. Germline CDR1 DFQATT, CDR2 SNEGSKA (reference sequence). This CDR3 contains 13 residues. CDR3 in DNA: TGCAGTGCACCCCCGCCTGGGGAAGAGACCCAGTACTTC. It codes for CSAPPPGEETQYF.

This rearrangement joins TRBV14 to TRBJ2-7; D gene uncertain. The CDR3 contains 13 residues. Deletions cut 1 base from V and 3 bases from J, with 7 bases between. CDR1 and CDR2 (germline): SGHDN, FVKESK. DNA of the CDR3: TGTGCCAGCAGCCAAGTCCCGGGCTACGAGCAGTACGTC. Protein sequence: CASSQVPGYEQYV.

This clonotype has a count of ten or more. The gene calls are TRBV6-6 and TRBJ2-7, with D perhaps TRBD1 or TRBD2 (6 bases each). Trimming left V 6 bases short and J 6 bases short, with 18 bases between. Germline values: CDR1 MNHNY, CDR2 SVGAGI (reference sequence). This CDR3 comprises 14 residues. In nucleotides, the CDR3 is TGTGCCAGCAGCCCCACTGGGGGGCACGGCGAGCAGTACGTC. This translates into CASSPTGGHGEQYV.

This clonotype showed up just a few times. This chain links TRBV20-1 with TRBJ2-3; maybe TRBD2 (6 bases). CDR1 DFQATT and CDR2 SNEGSKA come from the germline V gene (reference sequence). Trimming removed 2 bases from V and 1 base from J, with 13 bases in between. The CDR3 consists of 15 residues. This chain's CDR3 is CSARISGVGTDTQYF. CDR3 in DNA: TGCAGTGCTAGAATCTCGGGGGTCGGCACAGATACGCAGTATTTT.

The genes are TRBV6-6 and TRBJ1-5, with D perhaps TRBD1 (5 bases). In germline, CDR1 is MNHNY, CDR2 SVGAGI (reference sequence). This CDR3 region has 15 residues. Trimming stripped 5 bases from V and 0 bases from J, with 11 bases between. Here the CDR3 reads CASSGAIYSNQPQHF. For the CDR3, the DNA is TGTGCCAGCAGTGGGGCGATTTATAGCAATCAGCCCCAGCATTTT.

The CDR3 reads CASSLGYSSYEQYF. The CDR3 region has the DNA TGCGCCAGCAGCTTGGGCTACAGCTCCTACGAGCAGTACTTC. The chain combines TRBV5-1 with TRBJ2-7; no reliable D call. V lost 0 bases and J 0 bases, leaving 7 bases between the germline ends. CDR3 length: 14 amino acids. CDR1 and CDR2 from the germline V gene are SGHRS and YFSETQ.